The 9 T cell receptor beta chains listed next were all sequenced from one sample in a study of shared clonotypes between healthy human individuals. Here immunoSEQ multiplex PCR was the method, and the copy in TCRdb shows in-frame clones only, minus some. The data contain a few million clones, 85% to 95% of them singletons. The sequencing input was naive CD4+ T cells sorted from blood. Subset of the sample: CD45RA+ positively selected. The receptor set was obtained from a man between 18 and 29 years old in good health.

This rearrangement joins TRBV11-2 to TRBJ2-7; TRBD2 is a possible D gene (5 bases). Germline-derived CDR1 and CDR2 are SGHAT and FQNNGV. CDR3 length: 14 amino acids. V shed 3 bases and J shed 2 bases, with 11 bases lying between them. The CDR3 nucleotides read TGTGCCAGCAGCTTTGTTGACGGGACCTACGAGCAGTACTTC. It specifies CASSFVDGTYEQYF.

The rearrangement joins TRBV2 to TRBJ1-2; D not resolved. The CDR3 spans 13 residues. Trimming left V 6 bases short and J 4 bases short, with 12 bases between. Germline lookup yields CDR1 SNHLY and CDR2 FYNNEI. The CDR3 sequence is CASRVTEIYGYTF. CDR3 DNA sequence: TGTGCCAGCAGGGTTACAGAGATCTATGGCTACACCTTC.

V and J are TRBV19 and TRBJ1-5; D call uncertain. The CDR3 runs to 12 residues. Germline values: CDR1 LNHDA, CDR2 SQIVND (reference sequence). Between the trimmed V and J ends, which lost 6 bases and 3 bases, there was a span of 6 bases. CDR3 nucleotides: TGTGCCAGTAGCTATTTCAATCAGCCCCAGCATTTT. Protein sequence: CASSYFNQPQHF.

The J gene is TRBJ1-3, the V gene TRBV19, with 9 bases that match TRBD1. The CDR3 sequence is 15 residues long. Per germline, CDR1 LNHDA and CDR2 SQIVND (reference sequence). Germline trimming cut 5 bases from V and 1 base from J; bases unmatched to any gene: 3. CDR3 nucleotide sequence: TGTGCCAGTAGTTCTGGACAGGGGTCTGGAAACACCATATATTTT. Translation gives CASSSGQGSGNTIYF.

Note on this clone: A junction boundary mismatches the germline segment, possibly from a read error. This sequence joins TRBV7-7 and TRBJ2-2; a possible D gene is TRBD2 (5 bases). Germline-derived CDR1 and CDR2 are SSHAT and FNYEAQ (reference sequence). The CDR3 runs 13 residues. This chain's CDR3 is CASTEAGPGELFF. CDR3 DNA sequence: TGTGCTAGCACGGAGGCGGGCCCCGGGGAGCTGTTTTTT. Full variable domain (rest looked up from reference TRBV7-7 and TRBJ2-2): GAGVSQSPRYKVTKRGQDVTLRCDPISSHATLYWYQQALGQGPEFLTYFNYEAQPDKSGLPSDRFSAERPEGSISTLTIQRTEQRDSAMYRCASTEAGPGELFFGEGSRLTVL.

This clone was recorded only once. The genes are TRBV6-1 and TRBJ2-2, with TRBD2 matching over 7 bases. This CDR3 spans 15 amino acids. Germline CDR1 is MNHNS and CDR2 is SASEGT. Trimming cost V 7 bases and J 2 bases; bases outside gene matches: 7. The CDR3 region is CASTPGGRNTGELFF. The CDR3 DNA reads TGTGCCAGCACCCCTGGCGGGAGAAACACCGGGGAGCTGTTTTTT.

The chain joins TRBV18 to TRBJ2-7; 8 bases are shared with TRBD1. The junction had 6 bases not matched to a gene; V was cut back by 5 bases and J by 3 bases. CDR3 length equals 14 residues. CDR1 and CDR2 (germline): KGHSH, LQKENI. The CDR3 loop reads CASSAGQELYEQYF. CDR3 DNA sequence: TGTGCCAGCTCAGCGGGACAGGAACTCTACGAGCAGTACTTC.

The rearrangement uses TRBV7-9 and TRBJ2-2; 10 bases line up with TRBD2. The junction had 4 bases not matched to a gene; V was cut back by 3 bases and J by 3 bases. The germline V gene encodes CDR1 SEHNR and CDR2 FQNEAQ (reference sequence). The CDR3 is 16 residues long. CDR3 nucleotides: TGTGCCAGCAGCTTGGGACTAGCGTCTTACACCGGGGAGCTGTTTTTT. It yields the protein CASSLGLASYTGELFF.

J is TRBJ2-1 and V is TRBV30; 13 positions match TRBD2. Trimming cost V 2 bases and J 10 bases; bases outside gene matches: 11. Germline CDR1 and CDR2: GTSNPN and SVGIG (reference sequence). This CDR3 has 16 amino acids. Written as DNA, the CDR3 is TGTGCCTGGAGTCCACTCGGACTAGCGGGGGCCGGGGAGCAGTTCTTC. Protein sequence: CAWSPLGLAGAGEQFF. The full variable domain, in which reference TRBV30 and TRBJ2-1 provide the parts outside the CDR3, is SQTIHQWPATLVQPVGSPLSLECTVEGTSNPNLYWYRQAAGRGLQLLFYSVGIGQISSEVPQNLSASRPQDRQFILSSKKLLLSDSGFYLCAWSPLGLAGAGEQFFGPGTRLTVL.